Following are 22 T cell receptor beta chains from one sample sequenced in a study of blood T cell repertoires in COVID-19. Repertoires were generated with immunoSEQ multiplex PCR, while TCRdb's copy carries only in-frame clones and drops some. The repertoire consists of approximately 500,000 clones, with about 88% occurring once and the leading ten covering 7.8%. Sequenced input: peripheral blood. The receptors derive from a woman in her forties or fifties with COVID-19, enrolled during active disease.

The chain couples TRBV29-1 to TRBJ2-1, with TRBD2 identical over 14 bases. This CDR3 region has 15 residues. V lost 4 bases and J lost 8; bases outside the gene matches: 7. Germline values: CDR1 SQVTM, CDR2 ANQGSEA. CDR3 nucleotides: TGCAGCGTTGGACTAGCGGGGGGGCCGGGCGATGAGCAGTTCTTC. Its translation is CSVGLAGGPGDEQFF.

Comments on this clone: The sample holds other DNA sequences that translate to the same CDR3. This chain connects TRBV10-3 to TRBJ1-1; TRBD1 might be the D (6 bases). Trimming shortened V by 3 bases and J by 1 base, and 6 bases separated the two germline ends. From germline, CDR1 is ENHRY and CDR2 SYGVKD. The CDR3 length is 13 residues. CDR3 in DNA: TGTGCCATCAGTGAACAGGGGAACACTGAAGCTTTCTTT. Its translation is CAISEQGNTEAFF.

This chain uses TRBV4-1 with TRBJ2-7; 7 positions agree with TRBD1. With V trimmed by 4 bases and J by 2 bases, 11 bases remained unmatched. Germline CDR1 MGHRA, CDR2 YSYEKL. CDR3 length: 16 residues. The CDR3 nucleotides read TGCGCCAGCAGCCTTCAAGAAGGACAGGCTACCTACGAGCAGTACTTC. This codes for CASSLQEGQATYEQYF.

The chain employs TRBV6-6 and TRBJ1-1; the D is unclear. CDR3 length: 15 residues. V lost 2 bases and J lost 3, with 13 bases in between. Per the germline V gene, CDR1 is MNHNY and CDR2 is SVGAGI (reference sequence). The CDR3 here is CASSYTTETYTEAFF. CDR3 coding DNA: TGTGCCAGCAGTTACACAACCGAAACGTACACTGAAGCTTTCTTT.

The chain combines TRBV9 with TRBJ1-2; TRBD1 might be the D (6 bases). Germline CDR1 is SGDLS and CDR2 is YYNGEE. V lost 4 bases and J 8 bases, leaving 18 bases between the germline ends. The CDR3 extends over 14 amino acids. CDR3 in DNA: TGTGCCAGCAGCTCCGGGACACCCTTGGGAGGCTACACCTTC. The encoded protein is CASSSGTPLGGYTF.

The V call is TRBV15, the J call TRBJ2-1; TRBD1 matches 9 bases. The J segment lost 7 bases and the V segment lost 0 bases, leaving 4 bases of the junction unmatched. There are 15 residues in the CDR3. Germline CDR1 and CDR2: LNHNV and YYDKDF (reference sequence). The CDR3, as DNA: TGTGCCACCAGCAGAGATCGGGACAGGGCAAATGAGCAGTTCTTC. Amino acid sequence: CATSRDRDRANEQFF. Filled out from reference TRBV15 and TRBJ2-1, the complete variable domain reads DAMVIQNPRYQVTQFGKPVTLSCSQTLNHNVMYWYQQKSSQAPKLLFHYYDKDFNNEADTPDNFQSRRPNTSFCFLDIRSPGLGDTAMYLCATSRDRDRANEQFFGPGTRLTVL.

This chain links TRBV27 with TRBJ1-1; 8 bases agree with TRBD1. The CDR3 loop spans 14 amino acids. Germline CDR1 reads MNHEY; CDR2 reads SMNVEV (reference sequence). V lost 5 bases and J lost 10; bases outside the gene matches: 12. CDR3 in DNA: TGTGCCAGCAGTAGACAGGGGCCGGGTACCGGAGCTTTCTTT. Amino acids: CASSRQGPGTGAFF.

The chain recombines TRBV7-8 with TRBJ2-3, with 9 bases lining up with TRBD1. V was pared by 6 bases and J by 5 bases, with 18 bases of the junction left unmatched. The V gene's germline CDR1 is SGHVS and CDR2 FQNEAQ. This CDR3 contains 18 residues. In DNA form, the CDR3 reads TGTGCCAGCAGTCGAGTGGGACAGGGAGGGGGTGTGGGAGATACGCAGTATTTT. Protein sequence: CASSRVGQGGGVGDTQYF.

The chain carries TRBV9 and TRBJ2-5, with 10 bases matching TRBD2. This CDR3 is 16 amino acids long. CDR1 is SGDLS and CDR2 is YYNGEE in the germline V gene. V was pared by 0 bases and J by 5 bases, with 7 bases of the junction left unmatched. The CDR3 is CASSVGVAGGEETQYF. CDR3 in DNA: TGTGCCAGCAGCGTAGGAGTAGCGGGGGGCGAGGAGACCCAGTACTTC.

The chain employs TRBV29-1 and TRBJ2-5; D ambiguous. CDR1 is SQVTM, CDR2 ANQGSEA, per germline. V shed 5 bases and J shed 5 bases, with 12 bases lying between them. The CDR3 spans 12 residues. CDR3 sequence: CSVLLPPETQYF. The CDR3, as DNA: TGCAGCGTTCTACTCCCACCGGAGACCCAGTACTTC.

Regarding this clone: Different DNA sequences within this sample yield the same CDR3. The rearrangement joins TRBV9 to TRBJ2-2, with D possibly matching TRBD2 (6 bases). V was shortened by 0 bases and J by 6 bases, with 9 bases between the two germline ends. The CDR3 is 14 residues long. Germline assignment: CDR1 SGDLS and CDR2 YYNGEE. The CDR3 sequence: CASSVVSGAGELFF. The CDR3 DNA is TGTGCCAGCAGCGTAGTGTCGGGGGCCGGGGAGCTGTTTTTT. Variable domain in full (rest from reference TRBV9 and TRBJ2-2): DSGVTQTPKHLITATGQRVTLRCSPRSGDLSVYWYQQSLDQGLQFLIQYYNGEERAKGNILERFSAQQFPDLHSELNLSSLELGDSALYFCASSVVSGAGELFFGEGSRLTVL.

The chain links TRBV19 to TRBJ1-5, with D unresolved. The CDR3 covers 15 residues. Germline assignment: CDR1 LNHDA and CDR2 SQIVND (reference sequence). The V end lost 4 bases, the J end lost 4 bases, and 14 bases lay between the germline ends. The CDR3 DNA reads as TGTGCCAGTAGTACAAGCCCCCCTCGGAATCAGCCCCAGCATTTT. This encodes CASSTSPPRNQPQHF.

Many counts were recorded for this clone. The J gene is TRBJ2-2, the V gene TRBV6-4, with TRBD1 matching 10 bases. Germline V CDR1 and CDR2: MRHNA, SNTAGT. The V segment lost 8 bases and the J segment 5 bases; nucleotides outside the gene matches: 5. The length of the CDR3 is 14 residues. DNA for the CDR3: TGTGCCAGCTCGGGACAGGGGAGTACCGGGGAGCTGTTTTTT. This encodes CASSGQGSTGELFF.

The chain links TRBV6-5 to TRBJ2-1; 10 bases fit TRBD2. Germline CDR1 is MNHEY and CDR2 is SVGAGI. The CDR3 extends over 13 amino acids. With V trimmed by 9 bases and J by 4 bases, 3 bases remained unmatched. The CDR3 here is CASSGGPYNEQFF. For the CDR3, the DNA is TGTGCCAGTAGCGGGGGGCCTTACAATGAGCAGTTCTTC.

The V and J genes are TRBV29-1 and TRBJ1-1; D perhaps matches TRBD1 (5 bases). The V gene lost 6 bases and the J gene lost 0 bases, with 14 bases spanning the gap. The CDR3 is 14 amino acids. Looked up from germline, CDR1 is SQVTM and CDR2 is ANQGSEA. Written as DNA, the CDR3 is TGCAGCGTCGGGCAGGGCTCTATGAACACTGAAGCTTTCTTT. It specifies CSVGQGSMNTEAFF.

This chain uses TRBV11-2 with TRBJ2-2; maybe TRBD2 (6 bases). The CDR3 length is 13 residues. Germline-derived CDR1 and CDR2 are SGHAT and FQNNGV. Trimming removed 4 bases at V and 8 bases at J, with 11 bases between. In DNA, the CDR3 is TGTGCCAGCAGCTCCTCGGGAGCGGGGGAGCTGTTTTTT. Amino acids: CASSSSGAGELFF.

This chain uses TRBV2 with TRBJ1-6, with D possibly TRBD1 on 5 matching bases. Trimming took off 0 bases at V and 7 bases at J, with 10 bases between the two ends. CDR1 is SNHLY and CDR2 is FYNNEI in the germline V gene. The CDR3 length is 15 residues. Here the CDR3 reads CASSEAVGANSPLHF. CDR3 bases: TGTGCCAGCAGTGAAGCGGTAGGGGCAAATTCACCCCTCCACTTT.

This chain uses TRBV24-1 with TRBJ2-3; 14 nucleotides align to TRBD2. The J segment lost 3 bases and the V segment lost 5 bases, leaving 3 bases of the junction unmatched. In germline, CDR1 is KGHDR, CDR2 SFDVKD. CDR3 length equals 16 residues. The CDR3 DNA follows: TGTGCCACCAGTGGCCGGACTAGCGGGGGGACAGATACGCAGTATTTT. Translation: CATSGRTSGGTDTQYF.

CDR3 sequence reads: CASSGPGHRGVRTLHF. The CDR3 DNA is TGTGCCAGCAGCGGACCGGGACACCGGGGGGTTAGAACCCTCCACTTT. The chain links TRBV9 to TRBJ1-6, with D possibly matching TRBD1 (6 bases). The germline gives CDR1 SGDLS, CDR2 YYNGEE. This CDR3 has 16 amino acids. Deletions cut 3 bases from V and 14 bases from J, with 24 bases between.

Turning to this clone: The same CDR3 also results from other DNA sequences found in this sample. V and J are TRBV29-1 and TRBJ1-1; D call uncertain. The CDR3 runs 13 residues. V was shortened by 4 bases and J by 0 bases, with 9 bases between the two germline ends. The V gene's germline CDR1 is SQVTM and CDR2 ANQGSEA. DNA for the CDR3: TGCAGCGTTGCGGACTCCCTGAACACTGAAGCTTTCTTT. Its protein is CSVADSLNTEAFF.

The chain uses TRBV19 and TRBJ2-2, with D perhaps matching TRBD2 (6 bases). This CDR3 is 13 amino acids long. Germline V gene sequence: CDR1 LNHDA, CDR2 SQIVND (reference sequence). Trimming stripped 10 bases from V and 5 bases from J, with 14 bases between. The CDR3: CATSVRGTGELFF. CDR3 sequence (DNA): TGTGCCACCTCGGTACGGGGGACCGGGGAGCTGTTTTTT.

This rearrangement joins TRBV11-2 to TRBJ2-3; 8 bases match TRBD2. Germline CDR1 SGHAT, CDR2 FQNNGV. The CDR3 contains 17 residues. The junction had 8 bases not matched to a gene; V was cut back by 3 bases and J by 0 bases. CDR3 sequence reads: CASSLVTSGASTDTQYF. In DNA form, the CDR3 reads TGTGCCAGCAGCTTGGTCACTAGCGGTGCTAGCACAGATACGCAGTATTTT.